These 6 T cell receptor beta chains share one sample of origin, sequenced in a study of T cell responses to AZD1222 COVID-19 vaccine. The repertoire was sequenced with immunoSEQ multiplex PCR; TCRdb's copy has only in-frame clones and lacks some. Among approximately 100,000 clones, roughly 86% were seen once, and the ten largest hold 3% to 4%. Specimen: peripheral blood, collected 28 days after the second dose of the MenACWY control vaccine. The receptors here all came from an adult who received the MenACWY meningococcal vaccine as a control.

The CDR3 region is CASSRGQGHTEAFF. CDR3 in DNA: TGTGCCAGCAGCCGCGGACAGGGGCACACTGAAGCTTTCTTT. This chain joins TRBV3-1 (or the pseudogene TRBV3-2) and TRBJ1-1; 9 nucleotides line up with TRBD1. The CDR3 runs 14 residues. The germline gives CDR1 LGHDT, CDR2 YNNKEL (reference sequence). Trimming removed 4 bases from V and 3 bases from J; junction bases left unmatched: 3.

The CDR3 DNA follows: TGTGCCAGCAGCCGACAGGGGGCGCGACTCCCCAATCAGCCCCAGCATTTT. It translates to CASSRQGARLPNQPQHF. The rearrangement joins TRBV6-6 to TRBJ1-5, with 10 nucleotides matching TRBD1. The ends lost 6 bases at V and 3 bases at J; junction bases unmatched: 11. Germline lookup yields CDR1 MNHNY and CDR2 SVGAGI (reference sequence). The CDR3 covers 17 residues.

CDR3 in amino acids: CASSLQYSNQPQHF. As DNA, the CDR3 is TGTGCCAGCAGCTTACAATATAGCAATCAGCCCCAGCATTTT. The chain combines TRBV7-8 with TRBJ1-5, with no clear D. Germline CDR1 and CDR2: SGHVS and FQNEAQ. This CDR3 comprises 14 residues. The V gene lost 2 bases and the J gene lost 0 bases, with 5 bases spanning the gap.

The chain recombines TRBV19 with TRBJ1-6; no firm D call. CDR3 size: 15 residues. The V end lost 3 bases, the J end lost 6 bases, and 12 bases lay between the germline ends. Germline V gives CDR1 LNHDA, CDR2 SQIVND (reference sequence). CDR3 nucleotide sequence: TGTGCCAGTAGTATGGGAGGACGGGGTAATTCACCCCTCCACTTT. This sequence encodes CASSMGGRGNSPLHF. Filled out from reference TRBV19 and TRBJ1-6, the complete variable domain reads DGGITQSPKYLFRKEGQNVTLSCEQNLNHDAMYWYRQDPGQGLRLIYYSQIVNDFQKGDIAEGYSVSREKKESFPLTVTSAQKNPTAFYLCASSMGGRGNSPLHFGNGTRLTVT.

This clone was detected a few times. The rearrangement links TRBV9 to TRBJ2-7; 7 bases are shared with TRBD1. The germline CDR1 and CDR2 sequences are SGDLS and YYNGEE. The CDR3 covers 14 residues. The V segment lost 3 bases and the J segment 4 bases; nucleotides outside the gene matches: 7. The CDR3 region has the DNA TGTGCCAGCAGCGGCGACAGGGCTGGGTACGAGCAGTACTTC. Its protein is CASSGDRAGYEQYF.

V usage is TRBV19 and J usage is TRBJ1-4; tentative D call: TRBD1 (6 bases). The V gene's germline CDR1 is LNHDA and CDR2 SQIVND (reference sequence). The CDR3 loop spans 15 amino acids. V dropped 5 bases and J dropped 0 bases, with 10 bases sitting between them. In DNA form, the CDR3 reads TGTGCCAGTAGTGCAAGACAGGCAACTAATGAAAAACTGTTTTTT. Protein: CASSARQATNEKLFF.